Listed below are T cell receptor beta chains from one sample, sequenced in a study of cytomegalovirus exposure and HLA in healthy donors. Measured with immunoSEQ multiplex PCR; TCRdb has only the in-frame clones, and not every one. The sample carries under 400,000 clones, around 86% recorded once. The source material was PBMCs. These receptors were taken from a woman in her late teens or twenties in good health and CMV-seronegative. Each CDR3 is given with its conserved first and last residue. The order of the fields is J gene, D gene, V gene, clone size, CDR3 protein, CDR3 DNA. D genes are given only for firm matches. Expanded clones are given a class, and other clones once, few, many or no size at all.

>TRBJ2-3|TRBD1|TRBV5-1|.
CASSTTGVADTQYF
TGCGCCAGCAGTACGACAGGGGTGGCAGATACGCAGTATTTT
>TRBJ2-7|.|TRBV5-1|.
CASSLTGGLHRYEQYF
TGCGCCAGCAGCTTGACCGGAGGGCTCCATAGGTACGAGCAGTACTTC
>TRBJ1-2|.|TRBV30|.
CAWSEQGGYGYTF
TGTGCCTGGAGTGAGCAGGGTGGCTATGGCTACACCTTC
>TRBJ1-1|.|TRBV6-1|.
CASSERRGWGKAFF
TGTGCCAGCAGTGAAAGAAGGGGGTGGGGGAAAGCTTTCTTT
>TRBJ2-1|.|TRBV5-1|.
CASSLDSREYNEQFF
TGCGCCAGCAGCTTGGACTCCCGCGAGTACAATGAGCAGTTCTTC
>TRBJ2-7|.|TRBV28|.
CASSRLEQYF
TGTGCCAGCAGCAGACTGGAGCAGTACTTC
>TRBJ1-2|TRBD1|TRBV6-5|.
CASSLGQKYTF
TGTGCCAGCAGTTTGGGACAGAAGTACACCTTC
>TRBJ2-7|.|TRBV19|.
CASSIGGQTYEQYF
TGTGCCAGTAGTATAGGTGGGCAGACCTACGAGCAGTACTTC
>TRBJ2-7|.|TRBV5-3|.
CARSLNRRSSYEQYF
TGTGCCAGAAGCTTGAATCGCCGGAGCTCCTACGAGCAGTACTTC
>TRBJ1-2|.|TRBV30|.
CAWSVRESGTRGF
TGTGCCTGGAGTGTTAGGGAGTCCGGAACACGAGGCTTC
>TRBJ2-1|TRBD2|TRBV29-1|.
CSVGAIAGGYNEQFF
TGCAGCGTCGGAGCGATAGCGGGAGGGTACAATGAGCAGTTCTTC
>TRBJ2-7|TRBD1|TRBV5-1|.
CASSPSRDRGQYF
TGCGCCAGCAGCCCGTCCCGGGACAGGGGGCAGTACTTC
>TRBJ2-1|TRBD2|TRBV9|.
CASSVGLLAGVNNEQFF
TGTGCCAGCAGCGTAGGATTACTAGCGGGAGTAAACAATGAGCAGTTCTTC
>TRBJ2-1|.|TRBV6-1|.
CASSSIQDHNEQFF
TGTGCCAGCAGTTCAATACAGGACCACAATGAGCAGTTCTTC
>TRBJ2-3|TRBD2|TRBV6-1|.
CASSNPGLTKDTQYF
TGTGCCAGCAGCAACCCGGGACTAACAAAAGATACGCAGTATTTT
>TRBJ2-5|TRBD1|TRBV6-4|.
CASSEDRAPETQYF
TGTGCCAGCAGTGAGGACAGGGCGCCAGAGACCCAGTACTTC
>TRBJ2-3|.|TRBV18|.
CASSPATDTQYF
TGTGCCAGCTCACCAGCGACAGATACGCAGTATTTT
>TRBJ1-3|.|TRBV6-1|.
CASWAGAGTIYF
TGTGCCTCTTGGGCAGGGGCAGGAACCATATATTTT
>TRBJ2-7|TRBD1|TRBV28|.
CASTSGGRSSYEQYF
TGTGCCAGCACCTCAGGGGGACGGTCCTCCTACGAGCAGTACTTC
>TRBJ1-1|.|TRBV12-2|.
CASRLCEGIGRTEAFF
TGTGCAAGTCGCCTATGTGAGGGCATCGGTCGGACTGAAGCTTTCTTT
>TRBJ2-7|TRBD2|TRBV27|.
CASSPPGLVLGGEQYF
TGTGCCAGCAGTCCCCCGGGACTAGTGTTAGGCGGAGAGCAGTACTTC
>TRBJ1-1|.|TRBV27|.
CASSSSIATEAFF
TGTGCCAGCAGTTCAAGCATTGCCACTGAAGCTTTCTTT
>TRBJ1-6|.|TRBV5-4|.
CASGGGNNSPLHF
TGTGCCAGCGGTGGGGGGAACAATTCACCCCTCCACTTT
>TRBJ2-3|TRBD2|TRBV5-1|.
CASSPRTGTSGTDTQYF
TGCGCCAGCAGCCCTAGGACCGGGACTAGCGGCACAGATACGCAGTATTTT
>TRBJ2-7|TRBD1|TRBV4-1|.
CASSQGGTGSYEQYF
TGCGCCAGCAGCCAAGGGGGGACAGGTTCCTACGAGCAGTACTTC
>TRBJ2-7|TRBD2|TRBV10-2|.
CASSGMGLGETPTYEQYF
TGCGCCAGCAGTGGAATGGGACTAGGCGAAACCCCGACCTACGAGCAGTACTTC
>TRBJ2-5|.|TRBV18|once
CASSPEPQYQETQYF
TGTGCCAGCTCACCAGAGCCACAGTACCAAGAGACCCAGTACTTC
>TRBJ2-7|.|TRBV15|.
CATSRSLSTYEQYF
TGTGCCACCAGCAGATCCCTGAGCACCTACGAGCAGTACTTC
>TRBJ1-2|.|TRBV27|few
CASSLRAGHGYTF
TGTGCCAGCAGTTTACGGGCAGGGCATGGCTACACCTTC
>TRBJ2-5|.|TRBV30|once
CAFYGQGSETQYF
TGTGCCTTTTATGGGCAGGGTTCTGAGACCCAGTACTTC
>TRBJ1-3|.|TRBV6-1|.
CASSERGTGNTIYF
TGTGCCAGCAGTGAAAGGGGGACGGGAAACACCATATATTTT
>TRBJ1-5|.|TRBV19|.
CASSIGLWQPQHF
TGTGCCAGTAGTATAGGACTTTGGCAGCCCCAGCATTTT
>TRBJ2-2|.|TRBV5-6|.
CASRARRATNTGELFF
TGTGCCAGCAGGGCGAGGCGGGCGACGAACACCGGGGAGCTGTTTTTT
>TRBJ1-1|TRBD1|TRBV5-1|.
CASSPWGQRNTEAFF
TGCGCCAGCAGCCCCTGGGGACAGCGGAACACTGAAGCTTTCTTT
>TRBJ1-5|TRBD1|TRBV18|.
CASSPGTGVDQPQHF
TGTGCCAGCTCACCCGGGACAGGGGTGGATCAGCCCCAGCATTTT
>TRBJ2-2|TRBD2|TRBV19|.
CASSAAPGLSNTGELFF
TGTGCCAGTAGTGCCGCCCCGGGACTATCCAACACCGGGGAGCTGTTTTTT
>TRBJ2-5|TRBD1|TRBV11-3|.
CASSAGQGEQETQYF
TGTGCCAGCAGCGCTGGACAGGGGGAACAAGAGACCCAGTACTTC
>TRBJ1-5|TRBD1|TRBV6-1|.
CASSEPDRLSNQPQHF
TGTGCCAGCAGTGAACCGGACAGGTTAAGCAATCAGCCCCAGCATTTT
>TRBJ2-1|TRBD2|TRBV7-3|.
CASRGLAGPNEQFF
TGTGCCAGCAGGGGACTAGCGGGACCCAATGAGCAGTTCTTC
>TRBJ1-4|TRBD1|TRBV2|.
CASSDRTGKSEKLFF
TGTGCCAGCAGTGATAGGACAGGGAAGAGTGAAAAACTGTTTTTT
>TRBJ2-1|.|TRBV27|.
CASRPQGDFSYNEQFF
TGTGCCAGCAGACCACAGGGCGATTTCTCCTACAATGAGCAGTTCTTC
>TRBJ2-7|TRBD1|TRBV6-5|.
CASSSGQGGDEQYF
TGTGCCAGCAGCTCGGGACAGGGGGGCGACGAGCAGTACTTC
>TRBJ2-1|TRBD2|TRBV27|.
CASRLLTSGAYNEQFF
TGTGCCAGCCGCCTGCTGACTAGCGGGGCCTACAATGAGCAGTTCTTC
>TRBJ1-1|.|TRBV29-1|.
CSVAVGESTEAFF
TGCAGCGTTGCGGTTGGGGAGAGCACTGAAGCTTTCTTT
>TRBJ2-2|.|TRBV15|.
CATSRLSPAGTKAGELFF
TGTGCCACCAGCAGACTTTCCCCCGCCGGGACAAAGGCCGGGGAGCTGTTTTTT
>TRBJ2-7|.|TRBV5-1|.
CATRAGVGSYEQYF
TGCGCCACCCGAGCAGGGGTGGGGTCCTACGAGCAGTACTTC
>TRBJ2-2|.|TRBV4-1|.
CASSQASGNTGELFF
TGCGCCAGCAGCCAAGCCAGCGGAAACACCGGGGAGCTGTTTTTT
>TRBJ2-3|.|TRBV9|.
CASSVFHLQEDTQYF
TGTGCCAGCAGCGTATTCCACCTTCAGGAAGATACGCAGTATTTT
>TRBJ2-5|TRBD1|TRBV30|.
CAWRDRVGTQYF
TGTGCCTGGAGGGACAGGGTGGGGACCCAGTACTTC
>TRBJ1-4|.|TRBV27|.
CASSLLGATNEKLFF
TGTGCCAGCAGTTTACTAGGAGCAACTAATGAAAAACTGTTTTTT
>TRBJ2-5|.|TRBV4-2|.
CASSHDLTGTQYF
TGTGCCAGCAGCCACGACTTGACCGGGACCCAGTACTTC
>TRBJ2-1|.|TRBV5-1|once
CASSRGTDRYNEQFF
TGCGCCAGCAGTCGCGGGACAGACCGTTACAATGAGCAGTTCTTC
>TRBJ2-2|.|TRBV7-9|.
CASSLHSPGTGELFF
TGTGCCAGCAGCTTACACAGCCCGGGAACCGGGGAGCTGTTTTTT
>TRBJ1-6|.|TRBV30|few
CAWSVIGLPNSPLHF
TGTGCCTGGAGTGTAATTGGGCTGCCCAATTCACCCCTCCACTTT
>TRBJ2-7|TRBD1|TRBV28|.
CASSFSLQGAPRERYEQYF
TGTGCCAGCAGTTTTAGTTTGCAGGGGGCCCCCCGGGAGAGGTACGAGCAGTACTTC
>TRBJ2-1|TRBD2|TRBV5-1|.
CASSPTGGPVNEQFF
TGCGCCAGCAGCCCTACGGGAGGGCCAGTCAATGAGCAGTTCTTC
>TRBJ2-3|TRBD2|TRBV19|once
CASTRSGGEDTQYF
TGTGCCTCTACGAGGAGCGGGGGTGAAGATACGCAGTATTTT